This T cell receptor beta chain was recovered during a study of T cell responses to AZD1222 COVID-19 vaccine. Findings of the study overall: Repertoire sampling occurred only after the peak T cell response.

The protocol was immunoSEQ multiplex PCR, while the TCRdb copy is restricted to in-frame clones and leaves out a portion. The profile shows about 150,000 clones, roughly nine tenths of them singletons. This clone was found once. The antigen remains unidentified. Germline CDR1 reads SEHNR; CDR2 reads FQNEAQ (reference sequence). The CDR3 extends over 14 amino acids. V was trimmed by 1 base and J by 0 bases, leaving 6 bases between them. The source is an adult who received the MenACWY meningococcal vaccine as a control. The chain couples TRBV7-9 to TRBJ1-2, with D unresolved. This specimen consisted of peripheral blood, obtained 28 days after the second dose of the MenACWY control vaccine. The chain's CDR3 is CASSLVTPNYGYTF. CDR3 DNA: TGTGCCAGCAGCTTAGTCACGCCTAACTATGGCTACACCTTC.